A single sample gave rise to the 2 T cell receptor beta chains below, sequenced in a study of control samples from healthy donors and cancer patients. Sequencing used immunoSEQ multiplex PCR; TCRdb keeps in-frame clones, though not all of them. The data hold 150,000 or so clones, with over 85% observed a single time. Sequenced: blood. The receptors originated from a man younger than 30 in good health.

The V and J genes are TRBV25-1 and TRBJ1-2; 8 nucleotides match TRBD1. Looked up from germline, CDR1 is MGHDK and CDR2 is SYGVNS. The ends lost 3 bases at V and 5 bases at J; junction bases unmatched: 2. The CDR3 totals 13 residues. Here the CDR3 DNA reads TGTGCCAGCAGTGAGGACAGGGATTATGGCTACACCTTC. This encodes CASSEDRDYGYTF.

The chain carries TRBV7-2 and TRBJ1-1; D remains ambiguous. V was shortened by 7 bases and J by 6 bases, with 15 bases between the two germline ends. This CDR3 comprises 13 residues. Germline V gene lookup returns CDR1 SGHTA and CDR2 FQGNSA. CDR3 in amino acids: CASTNPPFPEAFF. CDR3 in DNA: TGTGCCAGCACCAACCCACCATTTCCTGAAGCTTTCTTT.